This entry describes one T cell receptor (beta chain). V gave up 6 bases and J gave up 5 bases; unmatched junction bases: 8. The CDR3 runs to 15 residues. CDR1 and CDR2 (germline): MDHEN, SYDVKM. The data belong to a study of blood T cell repertoires in COVID-19. Study-wide background: From the United States, Italy and Spain came samples of acute and convalescent COVID-19.

As processed by the authors: Reference gene primers were amplified, and this amplification served to estimate nucleated cell counts. Only in-frame clones appear in the TCRdb table, and some are missing; sequencing was by immunoSEQ multiplex PCR. V and J calls and clone size are those listed in that table; D and trimming were worked out from the DNA. The table lists approximately 140,000 clones, roughly 80% of them singletons. The gene calls are TRBV28 and TRBJ2-2; 8 bases are a match to TRBD1. The sequenced sample consisted of peripheral blood. This clonotype originated in a human donor in a cohort sampled during active COVID-19. This chain's CDR3 is CASSSGQGETGELFF. The CDR3 DNA sequence: TGTGCCAGCAGCTCAGGACAGGGAGAAACCGGGGAGCTGTTTTTT.